This T cell receptor beta chain originates from a study of T cell changes during pregnancy in multiple sclerosis. Trimming removed 0 bases from V and 0 bases from J, with 8 bases in between. This CDR3 comprises 16 residues. CDR1 is SGHVS and CDR2 is FNYEAQ in the germline V gene. Profiling relied on immunoSEQ multiplex PCR, and the TCRdb table lists in-frame clones only, not all of them. The profile shows tens of thousands of clones, 75% to 90% of them singletons. The material sequenced was peripheral blood, taken after pregnancy. The V and J genes are TRBV7-6 and TRBJ2-2; no clear D. This clonotype originated in a female donor in good health, enrolled as a control in a pregnancy study. Here the CDR3 reads CASSLAAPSNTGELFF. Written as DNA, the CDR3 is TGTGCCAGCAGCTTAGCCGCGCCCTCGAACACCGGGGAGCTGTTTTTT.